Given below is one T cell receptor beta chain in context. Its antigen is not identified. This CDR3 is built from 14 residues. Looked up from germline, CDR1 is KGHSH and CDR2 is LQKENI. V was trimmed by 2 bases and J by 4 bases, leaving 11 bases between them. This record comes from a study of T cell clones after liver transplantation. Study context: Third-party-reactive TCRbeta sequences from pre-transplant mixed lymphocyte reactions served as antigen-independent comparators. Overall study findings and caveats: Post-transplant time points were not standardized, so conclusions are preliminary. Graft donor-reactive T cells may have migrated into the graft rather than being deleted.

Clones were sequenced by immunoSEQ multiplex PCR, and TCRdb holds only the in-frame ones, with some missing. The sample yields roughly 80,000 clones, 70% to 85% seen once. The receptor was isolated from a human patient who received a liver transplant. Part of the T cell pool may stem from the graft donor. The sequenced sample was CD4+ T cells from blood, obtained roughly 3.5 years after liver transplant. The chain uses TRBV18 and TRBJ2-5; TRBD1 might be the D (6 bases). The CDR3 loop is CASSPEGVRETQYF. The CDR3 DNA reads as TGTGCCAGCTCACCAGAGGGGGTTAGAGAGACCCAGTACTTC.